This T cell receptor (beta chain) came from a study of CD8+CD57+ T cells in acquired aplastic anemia (dated by TCRdb to the late 2010s). Regarding the complete study: DNA extracted from sorted CD4+ and CD8+ cells had a mean of roughly 3.3 ug, with a range of roughly 0.2 to 30 ug. Healthy donor samples averaged roughly 9.8 million reads for CD4+ and around 12 million for CD8+ cells. Beyond this particular receptor, the publication reports: Roughly 29 CD8+ CDR3 sequences were found in both patients and controls but appeared to be highly expressed in patients and within the immunodominant clones of the patients. No significant difference in CD8+ Simpson's diversity was found between patients and healthy controls (P=0.060).

A remark on this clonotype: Its antigen is not yet known. No base quality values were provided; no much bigger clone lies one nucleotide off.

TCR repertoires of sorted CD4+ and CD8+ blood T cells from severe aplastic anemia patients and healthy subjects were deep-sequenced in the study. Ficoll-Paque density gradient centrifugation was used to isolate peripheral blood mononuclear cells. Before DNA extraction, CD4+ and CD8+ T cells were sorted with FACS or magnetic beads. Profiling of TCR beta VDJ combinations and CDR3 sequences used genomic DNA as the template. An Illumina HiSeq 2000 was used for TCR repertoire sequencing. Turning to the authors' computational methods: Repertoire assessment relied on Simpson's diversity index, CDR3 size and DJ length profiles, and TRBV/TRBJ rearrangement plots. The most abundant DNA sequence in the deep sequencing data was defined as the immunodominant clone. CDR3 amino acid sequences were checked for sharing across subjects and were also compared against the VDJdb database and published repertoires. TCRdb's own reprocessing of the public reads used fastp at Q25 and MiXCR and kept productive beta chains. CDR3 protein sequences are deduplicated, and each keeps its most common genes and DNA. The V and J calls reflect TCRdb's pipeline rather than the authors' work. A total of tens of thousands of distinct CDR3 sequences appear in this sample, over 35% of them only once. The ten largest make up 65% to 80% of the sample.

The germline V gene (reference sequence) yields LNHDA for CDR1 and SQIVND for CDR2. The CDR3 goes from the cysteine to the phenylalanine over 14 residues. CDR3 DNA is the only sequence kept; it has 42 bases, read in frame from the first base. Ends trimmed: V by 6 bases, J by 2 bases; bases unmatched to a gene: 6. Sequences were obtained from sorted CD4+, CD8+, or CD8+CD57+ T cells (not recorded which) from PBMCs. The chain couples TRBV19 to TRBJ2-5; the junction holds 7 bases that match TRBD2. The sequence was collected from a human donor in good health, serving as a control. The DNA sequence is as follows: TGTGCCAGTAGACCCGGGGGAGGGCAAGAGACCCAGTACTTC. The translation is CASRPGGGQETQYF.